These 8 T cell receptor beta chains originate from one sample sequenced in a study of early T cells in non-severe SARS-CoV-2 infection. TCRdb re-derived calls from the 5' RACE reads in MiXCR, one entry per CDR3 protein. The data show over 50,000 distinct CDR3 sequences, roughly an eighth seen once. Specimen: whole blood. These receptor sequences come from an adult who was a healthcare worker with PCR-confirmed SARS-CoV-2 infection or an uninfected control (not recorded which).

In its sample, this clonotype was seen a few times. This chain links TRBV10-1 with TRBJ2-1; 10 bases align to TRBD1. Per germline, CDR1 WNHNN and CDR2 SYGVQD (reference sequence). The CDR3 totals 15 residues. The V segment lost 3 bases and the J segment 11 bases; nucleotides outside the gene matches: 10. The CDR3 is CASSDRRGQGLKQFF. The CDR3 coding sequence is TGCGCCAGCAGTGACCGTCGGGGACAGGGGTTGAAGCAGTTCTTC.

This clonotype has a count of ten or more. The V gene is TRBV11-2, the J gene TRBJ2-5, with 8 bases lining up with TRBD2. This CDR3 spans 15 amino acids. In germline, CDR1 is SGHAT, CDR2 FQNNGV. The J segment lost 3 bases and the V segment lost 2 bases, leaving 5 bases of the junction unmatched. Here the CDR3 DNA reads TGTGCCAGCAGCTTAAGCGGAGCGGGAGAAGAGACCCAGTACTTC. Translated, it gives CASSLSGAGEETQYF.

This clonotype was detected many times. The CDR3 loop is CASSLSQVPSPLHF. The CDR3, as DNA: TGTGCCAGCAGCTTAAGTCAGGTCCCTTCACCCCTCCACTTT. This chain joins TRBV7-9 and TRBJ1-6, with D unclear. V was clipped by 2 bases and J by 9 bases, with 11 bases between them. The CDR3 consists of 14 residues. Looked up from germline, CDR1 is SEHNR and CDR2 is FQNEAQ (reference sequence).

This clonotype was seen repeatedly, ten times or more. The chain has TRBV6-1 and TRBJ2-7, with 8 positions matching TRBD1. The CDR3 contains 14 residues. V dropped 3 bases and J dropped 3; count of bases not matched to a gene: 4. Germline CDR1 and CDR2: MNHNS and SASEGT. The CDR3 loop is CASSDQGAIYEQYF. Here the CDR3 DNA reads TGTGCCAGCAGTGATCAGGGGGCGATCTACGAGCAGTACTTC.

V usage is TRBV11-2 and J usage is TRBJ2-1, with D tentatively TRBD2 (6 bases). CDR1 is SGHAT, CDR2 FQNNGV, per germline. The CDR3 spans 15 residues. The V gene lost 5 bases and the J gene lost 3 bases, with 14 bases spanning the gap. CDR3 DNA: TGTGCCAGCAGCCCTTTTGGGGGGAACTACAATGAGCAGTTCTTC. This sequence encodes CASSPFGGNYNEQFF.

This clonotype was seen at least ten times. The V call is TRBV7-9, the J call TRBJ1-2; D is undetermined. With 0 bases removed from V and 8 bases from J, the gap between germline ends came to 10 bases. Looked up from germline, CDR1 is SEHNR and CDR2 is FQNEAQ (reference sequence). This CDR3 has 13 residues. The CDR3: CASSLALGRGYTF. The DNA of the CDR3 is TGTGCCAGCAGCTTAGCGCTGGGAAGGGGCTACACCTTC.

Regarding this clonotype: A read error may be the cause here, since a much bigger clone is one base away. V usage is TRBV28 and J usage is TRBJ1-5; D not certain. CDR3 length equals 13 residues. Germline lookup yields CDR1 MDHEN and CDR2 SYDVKM. The CDR3: CASSWDSDQPQHF. CDR3 sequence (DNA): TGTGCCAGCAGTTGGGATAGCGATCAGCCCCAGCATTTT.

The CDR3 coding sequence is TGCGCCAGCAGCTTGTTGAGCTTGAGTCAAGAGACCCAGTACTTC. It encodes CASSLLSLSQETQYF. V usage is TRBV5-1 and J usage is TRBJ2-5, with unresolved D. This CDR3 has 15 amino acids. Germline V lookup: CDR1 SGHRS, CDR2 YFSETQ. V dropped 1 base and J dropped 2 bases, with 12 bases sitting between them.